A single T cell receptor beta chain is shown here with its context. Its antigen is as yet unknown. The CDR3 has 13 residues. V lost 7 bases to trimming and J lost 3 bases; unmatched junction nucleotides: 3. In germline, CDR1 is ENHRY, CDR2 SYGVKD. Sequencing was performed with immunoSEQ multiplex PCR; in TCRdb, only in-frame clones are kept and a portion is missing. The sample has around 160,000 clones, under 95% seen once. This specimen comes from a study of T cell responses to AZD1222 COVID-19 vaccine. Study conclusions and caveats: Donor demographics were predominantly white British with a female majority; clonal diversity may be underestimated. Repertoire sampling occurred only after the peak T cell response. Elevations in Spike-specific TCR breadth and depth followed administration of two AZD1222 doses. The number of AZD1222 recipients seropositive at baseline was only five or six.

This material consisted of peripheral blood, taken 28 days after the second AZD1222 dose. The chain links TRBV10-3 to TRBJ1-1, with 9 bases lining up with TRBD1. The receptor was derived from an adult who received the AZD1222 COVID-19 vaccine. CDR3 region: CAIKTGGDTEAFF. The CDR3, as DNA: TGTGCCATCAAAACAGGGGGCGACACTGAAGCTTTCTTT.